A selection of T cell receptor beta chains follows, all from one sample in a study of blood T cells in healthy people across ages. TCRdb independently ran MiXCR on the 5' RACE reads; one entry per CDR3 protein. The sample lists 1.4 million to 1.5 million distinct CDR3 sequences, roughly 40% occurring once. Source material: blood. These receptors were taken from a woman aged 18 to 35 in good health. CDR3s include the opening cysteine and the closing phenylalanine or tryptophan. A D gene is named only where the DNA matches it firmly. A row's size may be missing; if present it is once, few, many or a size class.

J gene: TRBJ1-2
V gene: TRBV20-1
D gene: .
clone size: .
CDR3 DNA: TGCAGTGCTCCACCCGAGGCCGCCCTGTTTAACTATGGCTACACCTTC
CDR3 protein: CSAPPEAALFNYGYTF

J gene: TRBJ2-5
V gene: TRBV29-1
D gene: .
clone size: .
CDR3 DNA: TGCAGCTCCTACCCCCAAGCCACGCTCGGAGAGACCCAGTACTTC
CDR3 protein: CSSYPQATLGETQYF

J gene: TRBJ2-5
V gene: TRBV3-1
D gene: TRBD2
clone size: .
CDR3 DNA: TGTGCCAGCAGCCAAGACTGGGGACTAGCGGGAGGTGCTGGGGAGCAGTACTTC
CDR3 protein: CASSQDWGLAGGAGEQYF

J gene: TRBJ2-5
V gene: TRBV27
D gene: .
clone size: .
CDR3 DNA: TGTGCCAGCAAGGGACACGACCAAGAGACCCAGTACTTC
CDR3 protein: CASKGHDQETQYF

J gene: TRBJ1-2
V gene: TRBV27
D gene: .
clone size: .
CDR3 DNA: TGTGCCAGCCGACCAGACAGTGTAGTTGGCTACACCTTC
CDR3 protein: CASRPDSVVGYTF

J gene: TRBJ2-1
V gene: TRBV2
D gene: TRBD1
clone size: few
CDR3 DNA: TGTGCCAGCAGCTCTGGGACAGACGCCTACAATGAGCAGTTCTTC
CDR3 protein: CASSSGTDAYNEQFF

J gene: TRBJ2-1
V gene: TRBV14
D gene: TRBD1
clone size: few
CDR3 DNA: TGTGCCAGCAGCCTCCCCCCGGGACAGGGGGGCGGGGAGCAGTTCTTC
CDR3 protein: CASSLPPGQGGGEQFF

J gene: TRBJ2-1
V gene: TRBV9
D gene: .
clone size: .
CDR3 DNA: TGTGCCAGCAGCGTAGTGGGTCAGTCCAATGAGCAGTTCTTC
CDR3 protein: CASSVVGQSNEQFF

J gene: TRBJ2-3
V gene: TRBV24-1
D gene: .
clone size: few
CDR3 DNA: TGTGCCACCAGTGACGCAGCTACCACAGATACGCAGTATTTT
CDR3 protein: CATSDAATTDTQYF

J gene: TRBJ2-6
V gene: TRBV6-4
D gene: .
clone size: .
CDR3 DNA: TGTGCCAGCAGTGACGTTTCCCTATCTGGGGCCAACGTCCTGACTTTC
CDR3 protein: CASSDVSLSGANVLTF

J gene: TRBJ1-2
V gene: TRBV27
D gene: .
clone size: .
CDR3 DNA: TGTGCCAGCAGTTCGATAGCAACAGGGTCCGGGGGCTACACCTTC
CDR3 protein: CASSSIATGSGGYTF

J gene: TRBJ1-2
V gene: TRBV3-1
D gene: TRBD1
clone size: .
CDR3 DNA: TGTGCCAGCAGCCAAGGAACAGGGGGGCTAAAGTTTGCCTACACCTTC
CDR3 protein: CASSQGTGGLKFAYTF

J gene: TRBJ2-3
V gene: TRBV5-1
D gene: TRBD2
clone size: .
CDR3 DNA: TGCGCCAGCAGCGGGGCCGGGGGGTACACGACGCAGTATTTT
CDR3 protein: CASSGAGGYTTQYF

J gene: TRBJ2-7
V gene: TRBV13
D gene: .
clone size: few
CDR3 DNA: TGTGCCAGCAGCTTATTGGGGGCTAATGAGGACGAGCAGTACTTC
CDR3 protein: CASSLLGANEDEQYF

J gene: TRBJ1-6
V gene: TRBV5-1
D gene: TRBD1
clone size: .
CDR3 DNA: TGCGCCAGCAGCGCCTTGACAGGGGGGAATTCACCCCTCCACTTT
CDR3 protein: CASSALTGGNSPLHF

J gene: TRBJ2-1
V gene: TRBV2
D gene: TRBD2
clone size: .
CDR3 DNA: TGTGCCAGCAGCCCGAGTCTAGCGGGTTACAATGAGCAGTTCTTC
CDR3 protein: CASSPSLAGYNEQFF

J gene: TRBJ2-3
V gene: TRBV11-3
D gene: .
clone size: .
CDR3 DNA: TGTGCCAGCAGCCCCGGGGACTCCCGAGAGCAGTATTTT
CDR3 protein: CASSPGDSREQYF

J gene: TRBJ2-7
V gene: TRBV27
D gene: .
clone size: few
CDR3 DNA: TGTGCCAGCAGTTTATCCGTCAGCTCCTACGAGCAGTACTTC
CDR3 protein: CASSLSVSSYEQYF

J gene: TRBJ2-7
V gene: TRBV7-9
D gene: .
clone size: few
CDR3 DNA: TGTGCCAGCAGCTTGTGGGAACGCTCCGAGCAGTACTTC
CDR3 protein: CASSLWERSEQYF

J gene: TRBJ2-5
V gene: TRBV2
D gene: TRBD2
clone size: once
CDR3 DNA: TGTGCCAGCAAGCGGGAAACGCAAGAGACCCAGTACTTC
CDR3 protein: CASKRETQETQYF

J gene: TRBJ2-7
V gene: TRBV7-9
D gene: .
clone size: many
CDR3 DNA: TGTGCCAGCAGCTTAAAGGGTACCTACGAGCAGTACTTC
CDR3 protein: CASSLKGTYEQYF

J gene: TRBJ2-1
V gene: TRBV3-1
D gene: TRBD2
clone size: few
CDR3 DNA: TGTGCCAGCAGCCAAGGGGGTAGCGGGCTTCACAATGAGCAGTTCTTC
CDR3 protein: CASSQGGSGLHNEQFF

J gene: TRBJ2-2
V gene: TRBV5-1
D gene: .
clone size: few
CDR3 DNA: TGCGCCAGCAGCTTGCCAGGACAGAACACCGGGGAGCTGTTTTTT
CDR3 protein: CASSLPGQNTGELFF

J gene: TRBJ2-1
V gene: TRBV7-3
D gene: TRBD2
clone size: few
CDR3 DNA: TGTGCCAGCAGCTTTAGCGGGGGGCCAGAGCAGTTCTTC
CDR3 protein: CASSFSGGPEQFF

J gene: TRBJ2-5
V gene: TRBV7-2
D gene: TRBD2
clone size: few
CDR3 DNA: TGTGCCAGCACCCGAGAGCGGGGGTATTTATGGGGAGAGACCCAGTACTTC
CDR3 protein: CASTRERGYLWGETQYF

J gene: TRBJ1-4
V gene: TRBV20-1
D gene: TRBD1
clone size: .
CDR3 DNA: TGCAGTGCTAGTCCGGGACAGGGAAAGGAAAAACTGTTTTTT
CDR3 protein: CSASPGQGKEKLFF

J gene: TRBJ2-3
V gene: TRBV13
D gene: TRBD2
clone size: few
CDR3 DNA: TGTGCCAGCAGCCCCACTAGCGGGGCTAGCACAGATACGCAGTATTTT
CDR3 protein: CASSPTSGASTDTQYF

J gene: TRBJ1-5
V gene: TRBV29-1
D gene: .
clone size: many
CDR3 DNA: TGCAGCGTTGGTGGGAGCAATCAGCCCCAGCATTTT
CDR3 protein: CSVGGSNQPQHF

J gene: TRBJ2-7
V gene: TRBV2
D gene: .
clone size: .
CDR3 DNA: TGTGCCAGCAAGCGGGTTTTCTTGATCCACGAGCAGTACTTC
CDR3 protein: CASKRVFLIHEQYF

J gene: TRBJ2-7
V gene: TRBV6-1
D gene: TRBD2
clone size: .
CDR3 DNA: TGTGCCAGCAGTGAAGGATCGGGGGGGCAAACCTACGAGCAGTACTTC
CDR3 protein: CASSEGSGGQTYEQYF

J gene: TRBJ2-7
V gene: TRBV27
D gene: TRBD1
clone size: many
CDR3 DNA: TGTGCCAGCAGTGACACAGGGGACGAGCAGTACTTC
CDR3 protein: CASSDTGDEQYF

J gene: TRBJ2-7
V gene: TRBV27
D gene: .
clone size: .
CDR3 DNA: TGTGCCAGCAAACTTGGCCCCACCGAGCAGTACTTC
CDR3 protein: CASKLGPTEQYF

J gene: TRBJ2-1
V gene: TRBV12-3/TRBV12-4
D gene: .
clone size: .
CDR3 DNA: TGTGCCAGCAGGGAGACTATCTACAATGAGCAGTTCTTC
CDR3 protein: CASRETIYNEQFF

J gene: TRBJ2-2
V gene: TRBV7-9
D gene: .
clone size: few
CDR3 DNA: TGTGCCAGCAGCCCCCGGAAAGGTGGCCCCGGGGAGCTGTTTTTT
CDR3 protein: CASSPRKGGPGELFF

J gene: TRBJ2-1
V gene: TRBV12-3/TRBV12-4
D gene: .
clone size: few
CDR3 DNA: TGTGCCAGCAGTTTCCAAAGCGAATACAATGAGGAGCAGTTCTTC
CDR3 protein: CASSFQSEYNEEQFF

J gene: TRBJ2-1
V gene: TRBV10-3
D gene: .
clone size: .
CDR3 DNA: TGTGCCATCAGTGAGCCAACCAGGGAGGGGGCGGTGGGTGAGCAGTTCTTC
CDR3 protein: CAISEPTREGAVGEQFF

J gene: TRBJ2-1
V gene: TRBV14
D gene: .
clone size: .
CDR3 DNA: TGTGCCAGCAGCCAAGGTGGCCTAATAGCGGCCGAGGAACAGTTCTTC
CDR3 protein: CASSQGGLIAAEEQFF

J gene: TRBJ2-1
V gene: TRBV20-1
D gene: .
clone size: .
CDR3 DNA: TGCAGTGCTAGAGAACTAGCCGAGCAGTTCTTC
CDR3 protein: CSARELAEQFF

J gene: TRBJ2-3
V gene: TRBV6-1
D gene: .
clone size: .
CDR3 DNA: TGTGCCATCCTCCGATCGACCCCACCGGGCACAGATACGCAGTATTTT
CDR3 protein: CAILRSTPPGTDTQYF

J gene: TRBJ2-1
V gene: TRBV4-2
D gene: .
clone size: .
CDR3 DNA: TGTGCCAGCAGCCAAGCGCGTGGCGGGGCCGGCGGTGAGCAGTTCTTC
CDR3 protein: CASSQARGGAGGEQFF

J gene: TRBJ2-3
V gene: TRBV21-1
D gene: .
clone size: few
CDR3 DNA: TGTGCCAGCACGGCGGGACTAGCGGGGCCCACAGATACGCAGTATTTT
CDR3 protein: CASTAGLAGPTDTQYF

J gene: TRBJ2-2
V gene: TRBV27
D gene: .
clone size: .
CDR3 DNA: TGTGCCAGCAGTCCCCAGGGGACGGGGGTGACCGGGGAGCTGTTTTTT
CDR3 protein: CASSPQGTGVTGELFF

J gene: TRBJ2-7
V gene: TRBV5-1
D gene: TRBD2
clone size: .
CDR3 DNA: TGCGCCAGCCGCCCGGCTAGCGGATACAATGAGCAGTACTTC
CDR3 protein: CASRPASGYNEQYF